This T cell receptor beta chain is from a study of T cell responses to AZD1222 COVID-19 vaccine. The study, taken as a whole, reports: After the peak T cell response, and only then, were repertoires sampled. The study identified only five to seven AZD1222 recipients as seropositive at baseline. Distributed over spike, vaccine-associated CD4 TCRs predominated at 160-218 and 743-854.

Between the trimmed V and J ends, which lost 0 bases and 3 bases, there was a span of 6 bases. Looked up from germline, CDR1 is SGHRS and CDR2 is YFSETQ. The CDR3 consists of 13 residues. Using immunoSEQ multiplex PCR, the repertoire was profiled, and TCRdb retains in-frame clones only, with some absent. The table lists 90,000 to 120,000 clones, roughly 86% of them singletons. This clone appeared a few times. Its antigen is still unknown. The clonotype comes from an adult in good health. The specimen was peripheral blood, collected on day 0 of AZD1222 vaccination. The chain recombines TRBV5-1 with TRBJ1-2; D call uncertain. CDR3 sequence (DNA): TGCGCCAGCAGCTTGGCGGGTGACTATGGCTACACCTTC. This codes for CASSLAGDYGYTF.